Following are 12 T cell receptor beta chains from one sample sequenced in a study of molecular identifiers for immune sequencing clone quantification (dated by TCRdb to 2016 to 2019). The method behind the library was PCR. TCRdb shows the sequencer as NextSeq 500. The raw public data were reprocessed by TCRdb itself: fastp quality trimming at Q25, MiXCR clonotype calling, in-frame beta chains only. Entries are consolidated by CDR3 protein sequence, retaining the most common genes and DNA. The sample table lists some 590,000 distinct CDR3 sequences, roughly 23% of them with a count of one. Together, the top ten hold approximately 0.75% of the sample. Sequenced input: naive CD8+ T cells from blood, with Jurkat cell RNA spiked in. The cell subset or site label here, explained by the study, means: FACS-sorted CD8+CD4-CCR7+CD45RA+ naive T cells. Source of these receptors: a human donor in good health. Some libraries in this study had Jurkat cell RNA spiked in.

V and J are TRBV7-9 and TRBJ1-4; 7 nucleotides align to TRBD1. The CDR3 spans 15 residues. Germline V lookup: CDR1 SEHNR, CDR2 FQNEAQ (reference sequence). V gave up 5 bases and J gave up 7 bases; unmatched junction bases: 10. The CDR3 bases are TGTGCCAGCAGCACCGGAGACAGGGATTTTGAAAAACTGTTTTTT. Translation: CASSTGDRDFEKLFF.

The gene calls are TRBV28 and TRBJ2-1; D possibly corresponds to TRBD1 (5 bases). CDR3 length: 18 amino acids. Germline V gives CDR1 MDHEN, CDR2 SYDVKM. Trimming left V 6 bases short and J 3 bases short, with 24 bases between. The CDR3 protein is CASRRTTLSDPCYNEQFF. In DNA form, the CDR3 reads TGTGCCAGCAGGAGGACAACATTGTCGGATCCCTGCTACAATGAGCAGTTCTTC. The variable domain in full, completed from reference TRBV28 and TRBJ2-1, reads DVKVTQSSRYLVKRTGEKVFLECVQDMDHENMFWYRQDPGLGLRLIYFSYDVKMKEKGDIPEGYSVSREKKERFSLILESASTNQTSMYLCASRRTTLSDPCYNEQFFGPGTRLTVL.

V usage is TRBV18 and J usage is TRBJ2-1, with 12 bases identical to TRBD2. Germline values: CDR1 KGHSH, CDR2 LQKENI. The CDR3 loop spans 17 amino acids. V dropped 2 bases and J dropped 2; count of bases not matched to a gene: 4. The CDR3 DNA reads as TGTGCCAGCTCACCAGCCCCTAGCGGGGGGGCCTACAATGAGCAGTTCTTC. This encodes CASSPAPSGGAYNEQFF.

Concerning this clonotype: Its ends do not fully match the called genes, so a read error is possible. The V call is TRBV28, the J call TRBJ2-7; no definite D call. The CDR3 is 17 residues long. CDR1 and CDR2 (germline): MDHEN, SYDVKM. CDR3: CTSSLFPLHGRKDEQYF. The CDR3 DNA reads TGTACCAGCAGTTTATTCCCACTCCACGGGCGCAAGGACGAGCAGTACTTC.

On this clonotype itself: One end of the junction varies from germline; a read error may be responsible. The chain couples TRBV19 to TRBJ2-3, with D perhaps matching TRBD2 (6 bases). The germline gives CDR1 LNHDA, CDR2 SQIVND (reference sequence). This CDR3 contains 14 residues. CDR3 region: CASSMSGVADPQYF. The CDR3 region has the DNA TGTGCCAGTAGTATGTCGGGGGTGGCAGATCCGCAGTATTTT.

The rearrangement joins TRBV5-4 to TRBJ1-6; 7 nucleotides align to TRBD1. There are 16 residues in the CDR3. The ends lost 2 bases at V and 8 bases at J; junction bases unmatched: 10. The germline gives CDR1 SGHNT, CDR2 YYREEE (reference sequence). CDR3 residues: CASSLGQDRTDSPLHF. The DNA for the CDR3 is TGTGCCAGCAGCTTAGGACAGGACAGAACTGATTCACCCCTCCACTTT. Supplemented by reference TRBV5-4 and TRBJ1-6, the full variable domain reads ETGVTQSPTHLIKTRGQQVTLRCSSQSGHNTVSWYQQALGQGPQFIFQYYREEENGRGNFPPRFSGLQFPNYSSELNVNALELDDSALYLCASSLGQDRTDSPLHFGNGTRLTVT.

The chain combines TRBV20-1 with TRBJ2-7, with D tentatively TRBD1 or TRBD2 (5 bases each). Germline V gene lookup returns CDR1 DFQATT and CDR2 SNEGSKA (reference sequence). Trimming stripped 6 bases from V and 4 bases from J, with 16 bases between. The CDR3 is made up of 13 amino acids. The CDR3 DNA follows: TGCAGTGCCCGACGTGGGGGTGAATACGAGCAGTACTTC. It specifies CSARRGGEYEQYF.

Regarding this clonotype: Being one base from a much bigger clone, this may be a read error. V is TRBV7-6 and J is TRBJ1-1; tentatively, D is TRBD1 (5 bases). This CDR3 spans 16 amino acids. In germline, CDR1 is SGHVS, CDR2 FNYEAQ. The CDR3 coding sequence is TGTGCCAGCAACTTAGACAGCAGGATTTTGAACACTGAAGCTTTCTTT. Translation gives CASNLDSRILNTEAFF.

The V gene is TRBV27, the J gene TRBJ2-3; the D call may be TRBD1 or TRBD2 (5 bases each). The ends were cut back, 6 bases at V and 2 bases at J, with 15 bases in the middle. Germline loops: CDR1 MNHEY, CDR2 SMNVEV (reference sequence). The CDR3 loop spans 15 amino acids. The CDR3 loop is CASSYRDAYTDTQYF. CDR3 bases: TGTGCCAGCAGCTACCGGGACGCTTACACAGATACGCAGTATTTT.

The sample holds a few counts of this clonotype. The V and J genes are TRBV19 and TRBJ1-2, with 7 nucleotides matching TRBD1. Germline loops: CDR1 LNHDA, CDR2 SQIVND (reference sequence). This CDR3 contains 15 residues. The J segment lost 2 bases and the V segment lost 5 bases, leaving 8 bases of the junction unmatched. The CDR3 nucleotides read TGTGCCAGTAGTCCGGAGGGACAGTTGAACTATGGCTACACCTTC. It codes for CASSPEGQLNYGYTF. The whole variable domain, filled in from reference TRBV19 and TRBJ1-2, reads DGGITQSPKYLFRKEGQNVTLSCEQNLNHDAMYWYRQDPGQGLRLIYYSQIVNDFQKGDIAEGYSVSREKKESFPLTVTSAQKNPTAFYLCASSPEGQLNYGYTFGSGTRLTVV.

This clonotype appeared many times. This sequence joins TRBV12-3 or TRBV12-4 and TRBJ2-5; TRBD1 matches at 7 bases. The CDR3 is 16 amino acids. V lost 3 bases, J lost 2 bases, and 9 bases stayed unmatched. CDR3 in DNA: TGTGCCAGCAGTTTCCCAGGGGGAGCTCGTCAAGAGACCCAGTACTTC. Translation gives CASSFPGGARQETQYF.

This clonotype was seen a few times. V usage is TRBV9 and J usage is TRBJ1-5, with 9 positions matching TRBD1. V shed 7 bases, J shed 4 bases, and the junction held 3 bases outside the gene matches. Germline-derived CDR1 and CDR2 are SGDLS and YYNGEE. This CDR3 is 13 amino acids long. CDR3 residues: CASGGQGNQPQHF. CDR3 DNA: TGTGCCAGCGGAGGACAGGGGAATCAGCCCCAGCATTTT.